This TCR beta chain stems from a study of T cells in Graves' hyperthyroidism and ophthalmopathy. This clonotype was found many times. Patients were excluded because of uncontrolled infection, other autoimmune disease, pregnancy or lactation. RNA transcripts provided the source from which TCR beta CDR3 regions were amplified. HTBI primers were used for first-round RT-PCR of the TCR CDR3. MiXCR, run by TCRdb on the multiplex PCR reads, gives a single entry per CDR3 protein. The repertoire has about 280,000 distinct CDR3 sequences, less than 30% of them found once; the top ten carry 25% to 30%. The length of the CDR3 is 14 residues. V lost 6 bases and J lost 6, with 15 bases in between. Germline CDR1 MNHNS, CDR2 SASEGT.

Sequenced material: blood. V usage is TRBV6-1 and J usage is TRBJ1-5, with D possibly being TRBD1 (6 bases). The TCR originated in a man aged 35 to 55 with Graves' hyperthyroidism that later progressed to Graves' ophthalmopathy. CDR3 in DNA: TGTGCCAGCAGAGCACAGGGCTATGGTCAGCCCCAGCATTTT. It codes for CASRAQGYGQPQHF.